The present T cell receptor beta chain was sequenced within a study of blood T cell repertoires in COVID-19. Only in-frame clones appear in the TCRdb table, and some are missing; sequencing was by immunoSEQ multiplex PCR. The table lists 55,000 to 75,000 clones, about 81% of them singletons. This CDR3 has 14 residues. The germline gives CDR1 MNHNY, CDR2 SVGAGI (reference sequence). V gave up 2 bases and J gave up 10 bases; unmatched junction bases: 7. V usage is TRBV6-6 and J usage is TRBJ2-1, with TRBD2 matching over 8 bases. Sequenced material: peripheral blood. The clonotype was recovered from a human donor in a cohort sampled during active COVID-19. This CDR3 reads CASSYVAGGGEQFF. The CDR3 region has the DNA TGTGCCAGCAGTTACGTGGCGGGAGGAGGGGAGCAGTTCTTC.